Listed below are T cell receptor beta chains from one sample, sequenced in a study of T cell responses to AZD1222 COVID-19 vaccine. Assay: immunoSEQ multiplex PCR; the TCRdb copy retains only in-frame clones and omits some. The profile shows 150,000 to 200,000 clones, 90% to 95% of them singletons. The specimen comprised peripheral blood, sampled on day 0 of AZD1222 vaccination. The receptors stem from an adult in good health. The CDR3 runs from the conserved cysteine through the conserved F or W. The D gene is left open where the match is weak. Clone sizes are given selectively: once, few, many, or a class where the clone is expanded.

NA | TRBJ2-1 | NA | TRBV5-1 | TGCGCCAGCAGCTTGGATTACAATGAGCAGTTCTTC | CASSLDYNEQFF
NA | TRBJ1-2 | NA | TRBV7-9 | TGTGCCAGCAGCGGCTCGACCGTCGTGAACTATGGCTACACCTTC | CASSGSTVVNYGYTF
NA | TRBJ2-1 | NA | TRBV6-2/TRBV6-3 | TGTGCCAGCAGTCCCGGCTATGAGCAGTTCTTC | CASSPGYEQFF
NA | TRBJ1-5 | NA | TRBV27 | TGTGCCAGGTCCTTAAGGCGGCCCCAGCATTTT | CARSLRRPQHF
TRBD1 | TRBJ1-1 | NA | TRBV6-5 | TGTGCCAGCAGTTACCAACAGGGGGCGTCCGGAGCTTTCTTT | CASSYQQGASGAFF
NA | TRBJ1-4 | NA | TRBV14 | TGTGCCAGCAGCCAACGGCTTGGGGCAGACACTAATGAAAAACTGTTTTTT | CASSQRLGADTNEKLFF
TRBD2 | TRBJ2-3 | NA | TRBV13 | TGTGCCAGCGGGGAAGGAGCGGGGGGAAAGGAGCAGTATTTT | CASGEGAGGKEQYF
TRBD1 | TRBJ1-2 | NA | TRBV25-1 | TGTGCCAGCAGGGGGACAGGGGATAACTATGGCTACACCTTC | CASRGTGDNYGYTF
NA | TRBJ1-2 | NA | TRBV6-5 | TGTGCCAGCAGCCTCATAGAGGACGGTTATGGCTACACCTTC | CASSLIEDGYGYTF
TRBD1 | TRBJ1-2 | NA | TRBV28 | TGTGCCACCACACGCTCAGGGGGACTTACCTATGGCTACACCTTC | CATTRSGGLTYGYTF
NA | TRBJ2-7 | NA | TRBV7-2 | TGTGCCAGCAGCTCCATTCGCTACTCCTACGAGCAGTACTTC | CASSSIRYSYEQYF
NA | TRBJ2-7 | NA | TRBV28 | TGTGCCAGCAGGTTCTCGGGAGCAACATTCGAGCAGTACTTC | CASRFSGATFEQYF
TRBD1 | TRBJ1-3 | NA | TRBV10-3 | TGTGCCATCAGTGCAACAGGGGCTGGAAACACCATATATTTT | CAISATGAGNTIYF
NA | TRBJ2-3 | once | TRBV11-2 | TGTGCCAGCAGCTTAGGTCCAGGGCAGTATACGCAGTATTTT | CASSLGPGQYTQYF
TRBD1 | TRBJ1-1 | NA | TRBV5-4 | TGTGCCAGCAGCTTTGGGACAGGGGGTTTTACTGAAGCTTTCTTT | CASSFGTGGFTEAFF
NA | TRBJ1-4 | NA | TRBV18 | TGTGCCAGCTCACCACCGGGGACTCCCTGGGAACTGTTTTTT | CASSPPGTPWELFF
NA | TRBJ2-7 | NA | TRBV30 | TGTGCCTGGAGACCTAGCGCCTACGAGCAGTACTTC | CAWRPSAYEQYF
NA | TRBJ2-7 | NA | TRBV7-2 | TGTGCCAGCAGCTTAGTGTCCCAGGGGCCGTACGAGCAGTACTTC | CASSLVSQGPYEQYF
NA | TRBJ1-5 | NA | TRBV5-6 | TGTGCCAGCAGCTTGGGGGCAGGGGCTGCCCGGCGGGGTCAGCCCCAGCATTTT | CASSLGAGAARRGQPQHF
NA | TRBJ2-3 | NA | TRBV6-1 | TGTGCCAGCAGTGAAGAGGCAGGGCTCCCAGATACGCAGTATTTT | CASSEEAGLPDTQYF
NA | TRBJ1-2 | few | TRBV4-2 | TGTGCCAGCAGCCAAGATCGACAGCGCCAATTCTATGGCTACACCTTC | CASSQDRQRQFYGYTF
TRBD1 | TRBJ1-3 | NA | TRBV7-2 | TGTGCCAGCAGTCGGACAGGGGCCCCATCTGGAAACACCATATATTTT | CASSRTGAPSGNTIYF
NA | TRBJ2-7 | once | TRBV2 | TGTGCCAGCAGTCCCAGGGCGGACTCCTACGAGCAGTACTTC | CASSPRADSYEQYF
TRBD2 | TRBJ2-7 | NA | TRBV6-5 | TGTGCCAGCTCGGCACTAGCGGGGACCTACGAGCAGTACTTC | CASSALAGTYEQYF
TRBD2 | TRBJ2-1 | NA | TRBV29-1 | TGCAGCGTTGATAGACTAGCGTACAATGAGCAGTTCTTC | CSVDRLAYNEQFF
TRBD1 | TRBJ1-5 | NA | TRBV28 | TGTGCCAGCAGCCCTTCGGCTTTGGCGACAGGGTTAAATCAGCCCCAGCATTTT | CASSPSALATGLNQPQHF
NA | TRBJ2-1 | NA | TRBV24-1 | TGTGCCACCAGTGATTTCTCGGATGAGCAGTTCTTC | CATSDFSDEQFF
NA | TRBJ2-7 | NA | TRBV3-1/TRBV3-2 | TGTGCCAGCAGCCCTTCGAAGCGAACTGGCCCCCACGAGCAGTACTTC | CASSPSKRTGPHEQYF
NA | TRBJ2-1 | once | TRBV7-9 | TGTGCCAGCAGCCCAACGACAGTGGGTGAGCAGTTCTTC | CASSPTTVGEQFF
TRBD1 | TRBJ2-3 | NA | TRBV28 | TGTGCCAGCAGTCCCCACAGGGGGGTCGGCACAGATACGCAGTATTTT | CASSPHRGVGTDTQYF
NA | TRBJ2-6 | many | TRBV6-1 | TGTGCCAGCAGTGAAGCTAGCGGCTCTGGGGCCAACGTCCTGACTTTC | CASSEASGSGANVLTF
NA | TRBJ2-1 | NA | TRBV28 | TGTGCCAGCACCGAGGGGGACCACAATGAGCAGTTCTTC | CASTEGDHNEQFF